A selection of T cell receptor beta chains follows, all from one sample in a study of low-dose radiotherapy and immunotherapy resistance in tumors. TCRdb passed the reads through MiXCR, listing each CDR3 protein once. This table holds 100,000 or so distinct CDR3 sequences, around 21% found once. The sequenced sample was PBMCs, obtained after low-dose radiotherapy plus immunotherapy. The source is a male donor with prostate cancer. CDR3s include the opening cysteine and the closing phenylalanine or tryptophan. Size values are once, few and many counts, or a class for expanded clones, and some rows have none.

TRBV7-8	TRBJ1-2	many	CASSPRGAYGYTF
TRBV3-1	TRBJ2-1	.	CASSRPGNRHNEQFF
TRBV19	TRBJ2-1	.	CASSITASGEQFF
TRBV7-6	TRBJ1-6	many	CASSLLGLQGSASSPLHF
TRBV7-8	TRBJ2-5	many	CASSEGLAPFWETQYF
TRBV6-2/TRBV6-3	TRBJ2-5	.	CASSYFVGVIETQYF
TRBV11-2	TRBJ1-6	many	CASLRGANSPLHF
TRBV19	TRBJ1-1	many	CASSRGQMNTEAFF
TRBV7-8	TRBJ2-2	.	CASSPNRAPPPGSCFF
TRBV14	TRBJ2-1	many	CASSRLGTGGYNEQFF
TRBV21-1	TRBJ2-2	many	CASNPPGQGYTGELFF
TRBV6-1	TRBJ2-3	.	CASSEAPGAGTDTQYF
TRBV4-1	TRBJ2-5	many	CASKRSSGGEGETQYF
TRBV7-2	TRBJ2-3	few	CASSRTSGVNTDTQYF
TRBV6-8	TRBJ2-5	many	CASRAGTAEGTQYF
TRBV18	TRBJ2-7	.	CASSPTSVGHEQYF
TRBV4-1	TRBJ1-2	.	CASSLQTGSYGYTF
TRBV20-1	TRBJ2-7	many	CSARGQVDYEQYF
TRBV6-5	TRBJ2-2	many	CASSYSRRGPIGELFF
TRBV5-6	TRBJ1-5	.	CASSFANRGSGNQPQHF
TRBV7-9	TRBJ2-1	.	CASSLTGTVNEQFF
TRBV20-1	TRBJ2-3	few	CSAYSRVDTQYF
TRBV7-2	TRBJ2-3	many	CASSGQGSDTQYF
TRBV5-6	TRBJ2-3	many	CASSLGVDTQYF
TRBV7-2	TRBJ2-1	many	CASSQSGGAFLGEQFF
TRBV12-3/TRBV12-4	TRBJ2-7	many	CASSLTAGRNEQYF
TRBV5-1	TRBJ1-2	.	CASSLEVWDREANGYTF
TRBV7-2	TRBJ2-3	many	CASFRSGVGQYF
TRBV14	TRBJ1-1	many	CASSPRGAPNTEAFF
TRBV29-1	TRBJ2-7	.	CSVWRHEQYF
TRBV5-6	TRBJ2-6	many	CASTPLRGFSGANVLTF
TRBV10-3	TRBJ2-7	many	CAISESRGPSHEQYF
TRBV20-1	TRBJ2-7	.	CSARKAGRHEQYF
TRBV15	TRBJ2-2	many	CATSKLSSGVTGELFF
TRBV13	TRBJ1-2	.	CASTPQGSYGYTF
TRBV2	TRBJ2-2	many	CASLPDINTGELFF
TRBV12-3/TRBV12-4	TRBJ2-2	many	CASTSTWPPGELFF
TRBV10-3	TRBJ1-3	many	CATGQGVNTIYF
TRBV19	TRBJ1-1	many	CASGEGLSTEAFF